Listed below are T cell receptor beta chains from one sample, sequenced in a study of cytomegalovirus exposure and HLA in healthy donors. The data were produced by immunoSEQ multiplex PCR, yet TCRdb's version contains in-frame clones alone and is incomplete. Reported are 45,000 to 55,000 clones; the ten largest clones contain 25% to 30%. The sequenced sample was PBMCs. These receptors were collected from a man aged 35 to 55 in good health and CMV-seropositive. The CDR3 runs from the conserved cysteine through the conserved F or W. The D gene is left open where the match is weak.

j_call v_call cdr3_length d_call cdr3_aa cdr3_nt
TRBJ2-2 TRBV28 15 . CASSSQGSSTGELFF TGTGCCAGCAGTTCTCAGGGGTCGAGTACCGGGGAGCTGTTTTTT
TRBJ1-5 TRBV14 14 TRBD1 CASSQTGGKQPQHF TGTGCCAGCAGCCAGACAGGGGGCAAGCAGCCCCAGCATTTT
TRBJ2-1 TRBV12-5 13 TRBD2 CASGLRTREREFF TGTGCTAGTGGTTTAAGGACTAGGGAACGGGAGTTCTTC
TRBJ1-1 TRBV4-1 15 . CASSPNRDKNTEAFF TGCGCCAGCAGCCCTAACCGGGACAAGAACACTGAAGCTTTCTTT
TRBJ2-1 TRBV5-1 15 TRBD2 CASSLEASGLSQQFF TGCGCCAGCAGCTTGGAGGCTAGCGGCCTAAGCCAGCAGTTCTTC
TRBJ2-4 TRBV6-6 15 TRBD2 CASSTRGGPSDIQYF TGTGCCAGCAGTACCCGGGGAGGGCCAAGTGACATTCAGTACTTC
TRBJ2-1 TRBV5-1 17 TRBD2 CASSLLAGGPGNNEQFF TGCGCCAGCAGCCTCCTAGCGGGGGGGCCTGGCAACAATGAGCAGTTCTTC
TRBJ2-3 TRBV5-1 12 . CASSRAGNTQYF TGCGCCAGCAGCCGCGCCGGGAATACGCAGTATTTT
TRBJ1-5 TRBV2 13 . CASSLSSGQPQHF TGTGCCAGCAGCCTCTCCAGTGGTCAGCCCCAGCATTTT
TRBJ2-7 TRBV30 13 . CAWTKAYSYEQYF TGTGCCTGGACGAAAGCCTACTCCTACGAGCAGTACTTC
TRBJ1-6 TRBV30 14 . CAWSVDSYNSPLHF TGTGCCTGGAGTGTAGACAGCTATAATTCACCCCTCCACTTT
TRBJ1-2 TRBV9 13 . CASSAYNSQGYTF TGTGCCAGCAGCGCCTACAACAGTCAGGGCTACACCTTC
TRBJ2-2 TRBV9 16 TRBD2 CASSVLAGGPPGELFF TGTGCCAGCAGCGTATTAGCGGGAGGCCCTCCCGGGGAGCTGTTTTTT
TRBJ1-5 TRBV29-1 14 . CSVSSGNSNQPQHF TGCAGCGTGTCCTCAGGGAATAGCAATCAGCCCCAGCATTTT
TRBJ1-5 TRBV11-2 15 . CASSLDWGGEQPQHF TGTGCCAGCAGCTTAGATTGGGGGGGGGAGCAGCCCCAGCATTTT
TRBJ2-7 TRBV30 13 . CAWSAGQDYEQYF TGTGCCTGGAGTGCGGGACAAGACTACGAGCAGTACTTC
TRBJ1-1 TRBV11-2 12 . CASNYWNGEAFF TGTGCCAGCAATTACTGGAACGGGGAAGCTTTCTTT
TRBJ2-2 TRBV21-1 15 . CASRATYRGDGELFF TGTGCCAGCAGGGCTACGTACAGGGGAGACGGGGAGCTGTTTTTT
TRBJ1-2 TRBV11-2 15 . CASSPRGNSNYGYTF TGTGCCAGCAGCCCTCGAGGCAATTCCAACTATGGCTACACCTTC
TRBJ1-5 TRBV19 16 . CASIQEGDYSNQPQHF TGTGCCAGTATCCAAGAGGGGGATTATAGCAATCAGCCCCAGCATTTT
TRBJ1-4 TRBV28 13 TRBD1 CASRGQGMEKLFF TGTGCCAGCAGAGGACAGGGTATGGAAAAACTGTTTTTT
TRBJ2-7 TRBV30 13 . CAWSWGEWYEQYF TGTGCCTGGAGCTGGGGGGAATGGTACGAGCAGTACTTC
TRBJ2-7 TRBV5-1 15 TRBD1 CASSFRGQGVGEQYF TGCGCCAGCAGCTTTAGGGGACAGGGGGTAGGGGAGCAGTACTTC
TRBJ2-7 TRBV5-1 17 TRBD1 CASSLTGTALSSYEQYF TGCGCCAGCAGCTTGACCGGGACAGCCCTTAGCTCCTACGAGCAGTACTTC
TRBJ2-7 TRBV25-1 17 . CASSDLGQGASGYEQYF TGTGCCAGCAGTGACCTCGGGCAGGGGGCTAGCGGTTACGAGCAGTACTTC
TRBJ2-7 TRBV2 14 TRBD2 CASSEASGRYEQYF TGTGCCAGCAGTGAAGCTAGCGGGAGATACGAGCAGTACTTC
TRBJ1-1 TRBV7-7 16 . CASSLAGASMNTEAFF TGTGCTAGCAGCTTAGCGGGGGCAAGCATGAACACTGAAGCTTTCTTT
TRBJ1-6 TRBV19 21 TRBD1 CASSTPLRFSDLGTGDSPLHF TGTGCCAGTAGTACCCCACTGAGATTCTCTGACCTCGGGACAGGGGATTCACCCCTCCACTTT
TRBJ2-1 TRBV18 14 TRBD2 CASSAGGSYNEQFF TGTGCCAGCTCAGCGGGGGGCTCCTACAATGAGCAGTTCTTC
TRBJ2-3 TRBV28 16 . CASSTFGAGGVDTQYF TGTGCCAGCAGTACATTCGGAGCGGGTGGGGTAGATACGCAGTATTTT
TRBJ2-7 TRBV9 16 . CASSVSVDTSSYEQYF TGTGCCAGCAGCGTATCCGTAGACACAAGCTCCTACGAGCAGTACTTC
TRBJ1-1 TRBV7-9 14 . CASTSGGVNTEAFF TGTGCCAGCACCTCGGGCGGGGTCAACACTGAAGCTTTCTTT
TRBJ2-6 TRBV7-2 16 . CASSLEVRSGANVLTF TGTGCCAGCAGCTTAGAAGTGCGCTCTGGGGCCAACGTCCTGACTTTC
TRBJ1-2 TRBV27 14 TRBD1 CASSFSGTGNGYTF TGTGCCAGCAGTTTCTCCGGGACAGGGAATGGCTACACCTTC
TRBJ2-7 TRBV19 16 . CASSPPPERSDYEQYF TGTGCCAGTAGTCCTCCCCCGGAGAGAAGCGACTACGAGCAGTACTTC
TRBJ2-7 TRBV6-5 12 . CASSLIPGMEYF TGTGCCAGCAGTTTGATCCCAGGGATGGAGTACTTC
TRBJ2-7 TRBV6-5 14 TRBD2 CASKAPSGAYEQYF TGTGCCAGCAAAGCACCTAGCGGGGCGTACGAGCAGTACTTC
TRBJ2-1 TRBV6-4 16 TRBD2 CASRRLAGEGRNEQFF TGTGCCAGCCGGCGATTAGCGGGAGAGGGGAGGAATGAGCAGTTCTTC
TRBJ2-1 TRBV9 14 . CASSVVVGANEQFF TGTGCCAGCAGCGTAGTGGTGGGGGCCAATGAGCAGTTCTTC
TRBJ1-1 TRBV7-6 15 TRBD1 CASSGKGQGAREAFF TGTGCCAGCAGCGGCAAGGGACAGGGGGCTAGGGAAGCTTTCTTT
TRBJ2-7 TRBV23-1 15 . CASSQSKERKYEQYF TGCGCCAGCAGTCAATCGAAGGAGCGGAAATACGAGCAGTACTTC
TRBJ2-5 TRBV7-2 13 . CASSGPRAGTQYF TGTGCCAGCTCGGGCCCCCGAGCGGGGACCCAGTACTTC
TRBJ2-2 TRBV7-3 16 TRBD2 CASSSTSGTNTGELFF TGTGCCAGCAGTTCGACTAGCGGGACGAACACCGGGGAGCTGTTTTTT
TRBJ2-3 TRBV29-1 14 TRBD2 CSAELADPTDTQYF TGCAGCGCCGAACTAGCGGACCCCACAGATACGCAGTATTTT
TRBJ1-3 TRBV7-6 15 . CASSAVGGIGNTIYF TGTGCCAGCAGCGCAGTCGGCGGGATTGGAAACACCATATATTTT
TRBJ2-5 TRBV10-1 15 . CASSPDRTIQETQYF TGCGCCAGCAGTCCGGACAGAACCATCCAAGAGACCCAGTACTTC
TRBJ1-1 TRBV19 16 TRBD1 CASRRQGAGSDTEAFF TGTGCCAGTCGGCGACAGGGGGCAGGTAGCGACACTGAAGCTTTCTTT